This entry is about one T cell receptor beta chain. This record belongs to a study of technical replicates of blood from a few donors. Measured with immunoSEQ multiplex PCR; TCRdb has only the in-frame clones, and not every one. This table holds 91,000 or so clones, 95% found once. With 2 bases clipped from V and 0 bases from J, the junction kept 2 bases outside the gene matches. Germline V gives CDR1 MGHRA, CDR2 YSYEKL. This CDR3 comprises 15 residues. Material: T cells isolated from PBMCs. This receptor was taken from a human donor in good health. V gene TRBV4-1 combines with J gene TRBJ1-1, with 8 bases fitting TRBD1. CDR3 bases: TGCGCCAGCAGCCAAAAACAGGGGGTGAACACTGAAGCTTTCTTT. It specifies CASSQKQGVNTEAFF.